A single sample gave rise to the 16 T cell receptor beta chains below, sequenced in a study of STAT5B mutations in CD4+ large granular lymphocyte leukemia. Clones were read by immunoSEQ multiplex PCR, and TCRdb kept only the in-frame ones, dropping some. Of tens of thousands of clones in the sample, roughly 71% were seen once. Sequencing was performed on CD4+ T cells from blood buffy coats. The source is a human donor in good health.

The CDR3 region has the DNA TGTGCCTGGAGTGTTGGGTTAGTTGGCGCAGATACGCAGTATTTT. Its translation is CAWSVGLVGADTQYF. The V call is TRBV30, the J call TRBJ2-3; no reliable D call. The CDR3 contains 15 residues. Germline loops: CDR1 GTSNPN, CDR2 SVGIG (reference sequence). V lost 0 bases, J lost 4 bases, and 14 bases lay in between.

V usage is TRBV12-2 and J usage is TRBJ2-2; the tabulated D call, TRBD1, remains unverified against the DNA. TRBV12-2 is described as a pseudogene. The CDR3 covers 13 residues. Here the CDR3 reads CASRDRRTGELFF. CDR3 DNA: TGTGCAAGTCGGGACAGGCGAACCGGGGAGCTGTTTTTT.

The CDR3 sequence: CASSQEGSGSGHRDYNEQFF. Here the CDR3 DNA reads TGCGCCAGCAGCCAAGAAGGAAGTGGGAGCGGACACAGAGACTACAATGAGCAGTTCTTC. V usage is TRBV4-1 and J usage is TRBJ2-1; perhaps D is TRBD1 or TRBD2 (5 bases each). Germline lookup yields CDR1 MGHRA and CDR2 YSYEKL. The CDR3 loop spans 20 amino acids. Trimming took 0 bases from V and 3 from J, leaving 24 bases between them.

The chain combines TRBV6-6 with TRBJ2-1; maybe TRBD1 (5 bases). The V end was cut by 8 bases, the J end by 4 bases, with 15 bases between. The CDR3 has 14 amino acids. Germline CDR1 and CDR2: MNHNY and SVGAGI (reference sequence). Here the CDR3 DNA reads TGTGCCAGCCGCCAGGGCCGTCCGTACAATGAGCAGTTCTTC. This codes for CASRQGRPYNEQFF.

In its sample, this clone was seen a few times. This CDR3 is also generated by other DNA sequences in the sample. This chain joins TRBV20-1 and TRBJ1-2; 8 bases match TRBD1. CDR1 is DFQATT and CDR2 is SNEGSKA in the germline V gene (reference sequence). The J segment lost 8 bases and the V segment lost 6 bases, leaving 5 bases of the junction unmatched. The CDR3 covers 11 residues. The CDR3 bases are TGCAGTGCGACAGGGGTCTGGGGCTACACCTTC. Translation: CSATGVWGYTF.

This clone showed up just a few times. The rearrangement uses TRBV7-2 and TRBJ1-3, with 8 bases lining up with TRBD1. Germline V gene sequence: CDR1 SGHTA, CDR2 FQGNSA. Germline trimming cut 4 bases from V and 3 bases from J; bases unmatched to any gene: 2. CDR3 length equals 14 residues. The CDR3: CASSSGTGGNTIYF. CDR3 DNA sequence: TGTGCCAGCAGCTCAGGGACAGGTGGAAACACCATATATTTT. Using reference TRBV7-2 and TRBJ1-3 for the parts outside the CDR3, the full variable domain is GAGVSQSPSNKVTEKGKDVELRCDPISGHTALYWYRQSLGQGLEFLIYFQGNSAPDKSGLPSDRFSAERTGGSVSTLTIQRTQQEDSAVYLCASSSGTGGNTIYFGEGSWLTVV.

This chain uses TRBV5-8 with TRBJ2-2; D gene unclear. Germline V lookup: CDR1 SGHTS, CDR2 YDEGEE. This CDR3 is built from 13 residues. The ends were cut back, 7 bases at V and 7 bases at J, with 14 bases in the middle. The CDR3 coding sequence is TGTGCCAGCGTCCCTTATTCGCACGGGGAGCTGTTTTTT. Its protein is CASVPYSHGELFF.

The chain uses TRBV29-1 and TRBJ2-1; maybe TRBD2 (7 bases). The CDR3 has 15 amino acids. Germline V lookup: CDR1 SQVTM, CDR2 ANQGSEA. Trimming took 4 bases from V and 5 from J, leaving 18 bases between them. CDR3 in DNA: TGCAGCGTTGGACAGGTGGGGGGGCCCCACAATGAGCAGTTCTTC. This codes for CSVGQVGGPHNEQFF.

Details on this clone: In the same sample, other DNA sequences code for this CDR3. The J gene is TRBJ1-1, the V gene TRBV11-3, with no clear D. Germline CDR1 is SGHNT and CDR2 is YENEEA. The CDR3 sequence is 13 residues long. With 3 bases removed from V and 2 bases from J, the gap between germline ends came to 7 bases. CDR3 in DNA: TGTGCCAGCAGCTTCACAGAAAACACTGAAGCTTTCTTT. Its protein product is CASSFTENTEAFF.

The J gene is TRBJ1-1, the V gene TRBV19; 8 nucleotides match TRBD1. V lost 5 bases, J lost 4 bases, and 3 bases stayed unmatched. The germline CDR1 and CDR2 sequences are LNHDA and SQIVND (reference sequence). There are 13 residues in the CDR3. DNA for the CDR3: TGTGCCAGTAGTTTGACAGGGGCCACTGAAGCTTTCTTT. Its translation: CASSLTGATEAFF.

CDR3 loop: CAWSVRSGANVLTF. The CDR3 DNA follows: TGTGCCTGGAGTGTTCGCTCTGGGGCCAACGTCCTGACTTTC. The chain carries TRBV30 and TRBJ2-6, with D hard to call. This CDR3 contains 14 residues. The V gene lost 0 bases and the J gene lost 0 bases, with 3 bases spanning the gap. Germline loops: CDR1 GTSNPN, CDR2 SVGIG (reference sequence).

J is TRBJ1-1 and V is TRBV7-8; D may be TRBD1 (5 bases). CDR1 and CDR2 from the germline V gene are SGHVS and FQNEAQ. V was pared by 3 bases and J by 7 bases, with 12 bases between. CDR3 length equals 13 residues. The CDR3 is CASSFSRDLEAFF. The CDR3, as DNA: TGTGCCAGCAGCTTTTCCCGGGACCTTGAAGCTTTCTTT.

The V call is TRBV5-6, the J call TRBJ2-6; 8 nucleotides align to TRBD1. There are 17 residues in the CDR3. The V and J ends lost 0 bases and 2 bases, in that order; junction bases with no gene match: 4. The germline V gene has CDR1 SGHDT and CDR2 YYEEEE. CDR3 residues: CASSLGPTGAGANVLTF. The DNA for the CDR3 is TGTGCCAGCAGCTTGGGACCGACAGGGGCTGGGGCCAACGTCCTGACTTTC.

The sample holds a few counts of this clone. This sequence joins TRBV7-9 and TRBJ2-5; unclear D gene. Trimming cost V 4 bases and J 5 bases, with 5 bases left between them. Germline V gene lookup returns CDR1 SEHNR and CDR2 FQNEAQ (reference sequence). The CDR3 loop spans 11 amino acids. CDR3 in amino acids: CASSWLETQYF. The CDR3 coding sequence is TGTGCCAGCAGCTGGTTGGAGACCCAGTACTTC.

The chain joins TRBV4-1 to TRBJ2-1; 7 bases are shared with TRBD2. This CDR3 has 15 amino acids. Per germline, CDR1 MGHRA and CDR2 YSYEKL. The trim removed 4 bases at V and 4 bases at J, leaving 7 bases unmatched. The CDR3 DNA reads TGCGCCAGCAGCCCTCAGCGGGGCGATTACAATGAGCAGTTCTTC. Translating it yields CASSPQRGDYNEQFF.

This clone was seen a few times. J is TRBJ2-2 and V is TRBV7-8, with 9 bases aligning to TRBD1. The CDR3 has 15 amino acids. Trimming removed 5 bases from V and 0 bases from J; junction bases left unmatched: 1. From germline, CDR1 is SGHVS and CDR2 FQNEAQ. CDR3 region: CASSRTGANTGELFF. For the CDR3, the DNA is TGTGCCAGCAGCCGGACAGGGGCGAACACCGGGGAGCTGTTTTTT.